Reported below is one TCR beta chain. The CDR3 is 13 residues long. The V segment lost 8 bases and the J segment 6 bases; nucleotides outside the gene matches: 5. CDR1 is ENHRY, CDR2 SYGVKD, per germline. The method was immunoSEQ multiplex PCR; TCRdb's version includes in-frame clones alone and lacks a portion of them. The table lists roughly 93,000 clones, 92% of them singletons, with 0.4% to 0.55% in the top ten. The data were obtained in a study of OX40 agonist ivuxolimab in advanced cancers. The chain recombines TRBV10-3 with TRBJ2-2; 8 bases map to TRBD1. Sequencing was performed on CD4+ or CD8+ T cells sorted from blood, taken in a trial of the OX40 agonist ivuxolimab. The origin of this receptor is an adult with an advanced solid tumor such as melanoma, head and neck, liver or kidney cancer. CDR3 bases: TGTGCCATCGGGGAGACAGGGGCCGGGGAGCTGTTTTTT. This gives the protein CAIGETGAGELFF.